This is a list of T cell receptor beta chains from one sample in a study of T cell responses to AZD1222 COVID-19 vaccine. Generated by immunoSEQ multiplex PCR, the TCRdb table keeps only in-frame clones and is missing some. The profile covers about 130,000 clones, with roughly 89% appearing a single time and roughly 1% taken by the ten largest. The material sequenced was peripheral blood, taken 28 days after the second AZD1222 dose. The receptors here all came from an adult who received the AZD1222 COVID-19 vaccine. Each CDR3 is given with its conserved first and last residue. The order of the fields is CDR3 protein, CDR3 DNA, clone size, J gene, V gene, D gene. D genes are given only for firm matches. A clone size is listed for some rows: how often the clone was seen (once, few, many), or a class if it is expanded.

CASSPRPGRGDTEAFF,TGTGCCAGCAGTCCCCGCCCTGGTAGGGGGGACACTGAAGCTTTCTTT,NA,TRBJ1-1,TRBV27,NA
CASRASGAYEQYF,TGTGCCAGCAGGGCTAGCGGGGCCTACGAGCAGTACTTC,once,TRBJ2-7,TRBV27,TRBD2
CASSYLGRQGRIFGNQPQHF,TGTGCCAGCAGTTACTTGGGGAGACAGGGGAGGATATTTGGCAATCAGCCCCAGCATTTT,NA,TRBJ1-5,TRBV6-2/TRBV6-3,TRBD1
CASSLDRVYTEAFF,TGCGCCAGCAGCTTGGACAGGGTTTACACTGAAGCTTTCTTT,NA,TRBJ1-1,TRBV5-1,NA
CASSTDLFRTVQYF,TGTGCCAGTAGTACCGACCTATTCAGGACGGTGCAGTACTTC,NA,TRBJ2-7,TRBV19,NA
CASSIGQRMNTEAFF,TGTGCCAGTAGTATCGGCCAGAGAATGAACACTGAAGCTTTCTTT,NA,TRBJ1-1,TRBV19,NA
CASKRENEQFF,TGTGCCAGCAAGCGGGAGAATGAGCAGTTCTTC,NA,TRBJ2-1,TRBV6-5,TRBD2
CASSVRGGFSGNTIYF,TGTGCCAGCAGCGTAAGAGGCGGATTCTCTGGAAACACCATATATTTT,NA,TRBJ1-3,TRBV9,NA
CASSWEGNGYTF,TGTGCCAGCAGCTGGGAGGGGAATGGCTACACCTTC,NA,TRBJ1-2,TRBV11-2,NA
CASSQGTGKNTEAFF,TGCGCCAGCAGCCAAGGGACAGGGAAGAACACTGAAGCTTTCTTT,NA,TRBJ1-1,TRBV4-1,TRBD1
CASGDRPVPRTEAFF,TGTGCCAGCGGGGACAGGCCAGTTCCACGAACTGAAGCTTTCTTT,NA,TRBJ1-1,TRBV28,TRBD1
CAISERDTEKLFF,TGTGCCATCAGTGAACGGGACACAGAAAAACTGTTTTTT,NA,TRBJ1-4,TRBV10-3,NA
CASSLDSMNTEAFF,TGTGCCAGCAGCTTAGACAGTATGAACACTGAAGCTTTCTTT,NA,TRBJ1-1,TRBV7-2,NA
CSVEGVGYGYTF,TGCAGCGTTGAAGGAGTGGGTTATGGCTACACCTTC,NA,TRBJ1-2,TRBV29-1,NA
CASSEARGEQYF,TGCGCCAGCAGTGAGGCCCGGGGCGAGCAGTACTTC,NA,TRBJ2-7,TRBV10-2,NA
CASQPPGNYGYTF,TGTGCCAGCCAGCCCCCAGGGAACTATGGCTACACCTTC,NA,TRBJ1-2,TRBV6-5,NA
CASSLERTQTDTQYF,TGCGCCAGCAGCTTGGAGCGGACACAAACAGATACGCAGTATTTT,NA,TRBJ2-3,TRBV5-1,NA
CASSLVLRDTEAFF,TGCGCCAGCAGCTTGGTACTTCGGGACACTGAAGCTTTCTTT,NA,TRBJ1-1,TRBV5-1,NA
CASSKSGLVTVTEAFF,TGTGCCAGCAGCAAATCGGGGCTAGTCACTGTCACTGAAGCTTTCTTT,NA,TRBJ1-1,TRBV21-1,NA
CASSLMGGIQETQYF,TGTGCCAGCAGCCTAATGGGGGGCATCCAAGAGACCCAGTACTTC,NA,TRBJ2-5,TRBV7-3,NA
CASSPGQAVAKNIQYF,TGTGCCAGCAGTCCCGGACAGGCCGTAGCCAAAAACATTCAGTACTTC,NA,TRBJ2-4,TRBV27,TRBD1
CASSPSRTAYEQYF,TGTGCCAGCTCACCAAGTCGAACGGCCTACGAGCAGTACTTC,few,TRBJ2-7,TRBV18,NA
CASSLQGGAVNEKLFF,TGTGCCAGCAGCTTACAGGGAGGGGCAGTTAATGAAAAACTGTTTTTT,NA,TRBJ1-4,TRBV7-9,NA
CATSRSTDTQYF,TGTGCCACCAGCAGAAGCACAGATACGCAGTATTTT,NA,TRBJ2-3,TRBV15,NA